Many counts were recorded for the clone carrying this T cell receptor beta chain. The antigen is unknown. It was with unique molecular identifiers that the TCRbeta library was prepared. Each CDR3 protein is one row after TCRdb ran MiXCR on the PCR reads. Of 200,000 or so distinct CDR3 sequences in the sample, just under 6.5% are singletons; the top ten hold about 5%. This CDR3 spans 13 amino acids. Germline V CDR1 and CDR2: SGDLS, YYNGEE. The V and J ends lost 0 bases and 4 bases, in that order; junction bases with no gene match: 1. These data belong to a study of T-cell reconstitution after alpha-beta-depleted transplantation in children. Overall study findings and caveats: In patients about two months after transplant, alpha-beta T cells reportedly arose from several hundred expanded graft clones.

The sequenced sample was PBMCs, obtained before TCRalphabeta/CD19-depleted stem cell transplant. The J gene is TRBJ2-7, the V gene TRBV9; 7 bases are shared with TRBD1. The source of this sequence is a girl in the first two years of life with combined immunodeficiency, due to receive a stem cell transplant. The CDR3 bases are TGTGCCAGCAGCGTAGAGGGACAGTACGAGCAGTACTTC. It encodes CASSVEGQYEQYF.